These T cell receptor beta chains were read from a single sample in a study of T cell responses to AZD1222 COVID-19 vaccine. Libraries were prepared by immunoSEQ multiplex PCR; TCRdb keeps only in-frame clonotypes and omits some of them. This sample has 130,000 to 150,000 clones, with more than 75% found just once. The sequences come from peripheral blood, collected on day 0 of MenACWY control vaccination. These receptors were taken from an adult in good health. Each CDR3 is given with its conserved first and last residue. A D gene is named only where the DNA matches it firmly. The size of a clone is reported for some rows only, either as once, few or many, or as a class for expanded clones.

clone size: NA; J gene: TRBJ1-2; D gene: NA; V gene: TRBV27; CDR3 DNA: TGTGCCAGCACTCGTAAAGGGGGATTCTATGGCTACACCTTC; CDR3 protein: CASTRKGGFYGYTF
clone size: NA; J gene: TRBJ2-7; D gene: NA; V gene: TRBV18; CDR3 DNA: TGTGCCAGCTCACCTATGGACGGTGACTACGAGCAGTACTTC; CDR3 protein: CASSPMDGDYEQYF
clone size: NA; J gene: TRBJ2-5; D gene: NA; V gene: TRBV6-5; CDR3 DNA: TGTGCCAGCAGTTTAGATGGACGGGGGAGCGGAGAGACCCAGTACTTC; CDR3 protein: CASSLDGRGSGETQYF
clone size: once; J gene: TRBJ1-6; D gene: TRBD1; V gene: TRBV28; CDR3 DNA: TGTGCCAGCAGGGGACAGGGCTATAATTCACCCCTCCACTTT; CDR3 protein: CASRGQGYNSPLHF
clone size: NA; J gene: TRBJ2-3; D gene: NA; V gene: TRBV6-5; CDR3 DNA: TGTGCCAGCAGTTACTTCGGACCCACAGATACGCAGTATTTT; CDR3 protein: CASSYFGPTDTQYF
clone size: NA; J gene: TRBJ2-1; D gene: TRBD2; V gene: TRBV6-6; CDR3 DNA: TGTGCCAGCAGTCGAAAAAGAATAGCGGGGGAGGACAATGAGCAGTTCTTC; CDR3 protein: CASSRKRIAGEDNEQFF
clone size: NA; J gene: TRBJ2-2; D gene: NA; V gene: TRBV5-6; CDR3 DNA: TGTGCCAGCAGCTTGGCGAGTCACACCGGGGAGCTGTTTTTT; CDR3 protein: CASSLASHTGELFF
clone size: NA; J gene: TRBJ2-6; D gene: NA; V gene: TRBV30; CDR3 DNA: TGTGCCTGGAGTGTGGGAGGGGGCAGCGGGGCCAACGTCCTGACTTTC; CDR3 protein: CAWSVGGGSGANVLTF
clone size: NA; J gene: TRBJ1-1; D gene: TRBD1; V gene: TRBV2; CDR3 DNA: TGTGCCAGCAGTGACTTGGGACAGGAAGAAGCTTTCTTT; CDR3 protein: CASSDLGQEEAFF
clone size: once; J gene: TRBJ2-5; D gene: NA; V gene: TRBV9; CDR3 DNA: TGTGCCAGCAGCGTAGGACAGGCGGAGACCCAGTACTTC; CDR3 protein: CASSVGQAETQYF
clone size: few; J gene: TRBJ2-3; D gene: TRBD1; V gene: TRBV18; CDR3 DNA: TGTGCCAGCTCACTCCCCGGGACAGGGGGCACAGATACGCAGTATTTT; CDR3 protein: CASSLPGTGGTDTQYF
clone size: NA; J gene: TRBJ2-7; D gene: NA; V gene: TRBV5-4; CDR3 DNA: TGTGCCAGCAGCGTAGGGGACTCCTACGAGCAGTACTTC; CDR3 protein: CASSVGDSYEQYF
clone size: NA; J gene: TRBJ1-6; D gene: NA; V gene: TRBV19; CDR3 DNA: TGTGCCAGTAGTATCGAGCGATATAATTCACCCCTCCACTTT; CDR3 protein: CASSIERYNSPLHF
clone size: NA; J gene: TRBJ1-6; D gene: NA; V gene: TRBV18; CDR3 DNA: TGTGCCAGCTCAAATACAGGTTATAATTCACCCCTCCACTTT; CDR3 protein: CASSNTGYNSPLHF
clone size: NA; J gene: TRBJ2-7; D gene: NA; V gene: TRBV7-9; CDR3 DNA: TGTGCCAGCAGCTTAGACGGGCCGCTAGCCTACGAGCAGTACTTC; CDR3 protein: CASSLDGPLAYEQYF
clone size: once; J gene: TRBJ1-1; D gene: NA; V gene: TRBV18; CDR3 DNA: TGTGCCAGCTCACCGACACAGAACACTGAAGCTTTCTTT; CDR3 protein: CASSPTQNTEAFF
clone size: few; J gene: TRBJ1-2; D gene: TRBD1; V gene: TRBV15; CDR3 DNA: TGTGCTATAAACGACAGGGTGGACTATGGCTACACCTTC; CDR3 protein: CAINDRVDYGYTF
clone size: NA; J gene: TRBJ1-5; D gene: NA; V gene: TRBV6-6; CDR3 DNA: TGTGCCAGCAGGGACCAGGGGTGGGGTCAGCCCCAGCATTTT; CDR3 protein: CASRDQGWGQPQHF
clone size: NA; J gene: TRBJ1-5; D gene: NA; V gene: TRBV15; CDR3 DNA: TGTGCCACCAGCAGGGATGGTCGCTATCAGCCCCAGCATTTT; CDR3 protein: CATSRDGRYQPQHF
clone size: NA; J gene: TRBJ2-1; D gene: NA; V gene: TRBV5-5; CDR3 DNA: TGTGCCAGCAGCCGAGAAGATCGGGGGGCTAGGTTCTTC; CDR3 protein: CASSREDRGARFF
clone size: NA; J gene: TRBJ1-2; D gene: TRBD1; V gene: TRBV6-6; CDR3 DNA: TGTGCCAGCAGTTACGGACAGGGGTCGGACTATGGCTACACCTTC; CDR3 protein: CASSYGQGSDYGYTF
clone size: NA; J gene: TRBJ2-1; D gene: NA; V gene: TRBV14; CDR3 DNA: TGTGCCAGCAGCCACGGGCTGACCTACAATGAGCAGTTCTTC; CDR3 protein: CASSHGLTYNEQFF
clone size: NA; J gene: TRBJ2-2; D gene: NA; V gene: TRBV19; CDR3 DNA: TGTGCCAGTAGTAATGGACCCAACACCGGGGAGCTGTTTTTT; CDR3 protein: CASSNGPNTGELFF
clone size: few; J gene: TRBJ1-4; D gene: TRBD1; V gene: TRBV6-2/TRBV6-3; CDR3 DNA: TGTGCCAGCAGTTACCCGGACAGGCCTAATGAAAAACTGTTTTTT; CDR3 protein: CASSYPDRPNEKLFF
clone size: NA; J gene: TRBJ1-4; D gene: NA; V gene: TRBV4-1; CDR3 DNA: TGCGCCAGCAGCCTCCGGGGCGAAAGGAGAAGCACTAATGAAAAACTGTTTTTT; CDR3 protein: CASSLRGERRSTNEKLFF
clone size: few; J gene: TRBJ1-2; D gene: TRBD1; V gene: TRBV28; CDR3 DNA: TGTGCCAGCAGGACAGGGGACGGTGGCTACACCTTC; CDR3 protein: CASRTGDGGYTF
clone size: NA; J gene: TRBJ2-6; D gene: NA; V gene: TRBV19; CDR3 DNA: TGTGCCTCAGGAGACACCTCTGGGGCCAACGTCCTGACTTTC; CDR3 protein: CASGDTSGANVLTF
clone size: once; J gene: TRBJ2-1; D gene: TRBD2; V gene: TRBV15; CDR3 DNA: TGTGCCACCAGCGTCCGACAGCGGGGGAGCTCCTACAATGAGCAGTTCTTC; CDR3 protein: CATSVRQRGSSYNEQFF
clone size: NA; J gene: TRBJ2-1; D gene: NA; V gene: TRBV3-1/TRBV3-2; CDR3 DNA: TGTGCCAGCAGGCTGCGGAGCTCCTACAATGAGCAGTTCTTC; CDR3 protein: CASRLRSSYNEQFF
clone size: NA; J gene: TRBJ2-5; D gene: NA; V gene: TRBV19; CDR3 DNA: TGTGCCAGTAGCGACAGGCCCCAAGAGACCCAGTACTTC; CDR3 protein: CASSDRPQETQYF
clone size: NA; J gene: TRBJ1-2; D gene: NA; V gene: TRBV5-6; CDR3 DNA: TGTGCCAGCAGCTTGAATACAGGGACAACTAACTATGGCTACACCTTC; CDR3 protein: CASSLNTGTTNYGYTF
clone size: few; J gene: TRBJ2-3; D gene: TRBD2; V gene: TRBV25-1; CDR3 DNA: TGTGCCAGCAGTTTTTACGGGGGGGCAGGAGATACGCAGTATTTT; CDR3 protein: CASSFYGGAGDTQYF
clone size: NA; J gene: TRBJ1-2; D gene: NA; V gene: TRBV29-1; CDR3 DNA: TGCAGCGCTCTGACAGGCGAATATGGCTACACCTTC; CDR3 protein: CSALTGEYGYTF
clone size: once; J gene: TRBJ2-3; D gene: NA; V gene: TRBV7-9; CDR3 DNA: TGTGCCAGCAGGCCCAGGTTATCGGATACGCAGTATTTT; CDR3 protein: CASRPRLSDTQYF
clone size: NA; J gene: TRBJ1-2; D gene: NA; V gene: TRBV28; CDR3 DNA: TGTGCCAGCAGGCCTCCGGGGGATGGCTACACCTTC; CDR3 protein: CASRPPGDGYTF
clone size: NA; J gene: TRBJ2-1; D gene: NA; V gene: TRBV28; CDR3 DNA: TGTGCCAGCAGTATGCTGTTCAATGAGCAGTTCTTC; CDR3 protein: CASSMLFNEQFF
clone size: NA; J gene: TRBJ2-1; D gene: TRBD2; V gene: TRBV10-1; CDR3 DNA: TGCGCCAGCGGGACTAGCGGGGGACACGCGAATGAGCAGTTCTTC; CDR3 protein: CASGTSGGHANEQFF
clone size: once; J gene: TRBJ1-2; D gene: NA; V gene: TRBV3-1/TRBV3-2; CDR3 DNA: TGTGCCAGCAGCCAAGAAACGACAGTTAACTATGGCTACACCTTC; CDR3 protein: CASSQETTVNYGYTF
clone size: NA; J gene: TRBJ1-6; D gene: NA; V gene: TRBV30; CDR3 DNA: TGTGCCTGGAGAGAGCTAACGTGGCCCCTCCACTTT; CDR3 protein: CAWRELTWPLHF
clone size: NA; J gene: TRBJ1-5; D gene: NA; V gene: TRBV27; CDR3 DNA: TGTGCCAGCAGTCACCTAGATCAGCCCCAGCATTTT; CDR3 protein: CASSHLDQPQHF
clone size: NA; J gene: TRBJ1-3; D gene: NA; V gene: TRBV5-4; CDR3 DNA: TGTGCCAGCAGCTTGTATCCAGGGGCTGGAAACACCATATATTTT; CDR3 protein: CASSLYPGAGNTIYF
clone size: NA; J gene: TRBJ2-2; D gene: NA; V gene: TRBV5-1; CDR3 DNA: TGCGCCAGCAGCTTGGTTATCAGGGTCGTGAACACCGGGGAGCTGTTTTTT; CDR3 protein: CASSLVIRVVNTGELFF
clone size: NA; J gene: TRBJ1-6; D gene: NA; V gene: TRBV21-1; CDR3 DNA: TGTGCCAGCAGCAAACCACCGTATAATTCACCCCTCCACTTT; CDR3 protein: CASSKPPYNSPLHF
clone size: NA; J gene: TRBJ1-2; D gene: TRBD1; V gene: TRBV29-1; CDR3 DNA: TGCAGCTCTGGGGGGGGACAGCTCGACTACACCTTC; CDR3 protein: CSSGGGQLDYTF
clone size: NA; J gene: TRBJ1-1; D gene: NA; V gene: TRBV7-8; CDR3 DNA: TGTGCCAGCAGCTTAAGGGCAGGCGCCACTGAAGCTTTCTTT; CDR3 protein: CASSLRAGATEAFF
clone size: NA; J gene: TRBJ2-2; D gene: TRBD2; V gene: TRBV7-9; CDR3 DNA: TGTGCCAGCAGTCTTGGAGGGGTAGCGGGGTACACCGGGGAGCTGTTTTTT; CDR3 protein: CASSLGGVAGYTGELFF
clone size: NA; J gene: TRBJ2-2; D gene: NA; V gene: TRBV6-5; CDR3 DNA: TGTGCCAGCAGTCGGGACGTAGTCAGCGGGGAGCTGTTTTTT; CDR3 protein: CASSRDVVSGELFF
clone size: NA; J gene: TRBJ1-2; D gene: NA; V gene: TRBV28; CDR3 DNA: TGTGCCAGCAGTTTAGACAGGCGTGGCTACACCTTC; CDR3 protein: CASSLDRRGYTF
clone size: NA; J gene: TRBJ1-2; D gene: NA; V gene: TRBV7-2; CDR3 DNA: TGTGCCAGCAGCTTCGCGACAGGCGGGGGAGGTGGCTACACCTTC; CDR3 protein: CASSFATGGGGGYTF